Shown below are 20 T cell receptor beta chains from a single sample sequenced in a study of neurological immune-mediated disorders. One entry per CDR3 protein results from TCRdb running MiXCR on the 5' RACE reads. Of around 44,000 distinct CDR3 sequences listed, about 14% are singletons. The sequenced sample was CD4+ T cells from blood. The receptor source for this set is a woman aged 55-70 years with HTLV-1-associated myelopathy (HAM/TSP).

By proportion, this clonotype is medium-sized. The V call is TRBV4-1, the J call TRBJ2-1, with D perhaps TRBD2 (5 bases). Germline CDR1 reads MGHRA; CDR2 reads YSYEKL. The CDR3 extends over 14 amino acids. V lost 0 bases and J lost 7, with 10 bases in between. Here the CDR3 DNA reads TGCGCCAGCAGCCAAGATCCTACGGGGAATGAGCAGTTCTTC. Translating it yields CASSQDPTGNEQFF.

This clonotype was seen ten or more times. The CDR3 DNA reads TGTGCCATCAACCCCGGACAGAACACTGAAGCTTTCTTT. It translates to CAINPGQNTEAFF. The chain carries TRBV10-3 and TRBJ1-1; D possibly corresponds to TRBD1 (5 bases). Germline values: CDR1 ENHRY, CDR2 SYGVKD. V lost 7 bases, J lost 1 base, and 10 bases lay in between. This CDR3 comprises 13 residues.

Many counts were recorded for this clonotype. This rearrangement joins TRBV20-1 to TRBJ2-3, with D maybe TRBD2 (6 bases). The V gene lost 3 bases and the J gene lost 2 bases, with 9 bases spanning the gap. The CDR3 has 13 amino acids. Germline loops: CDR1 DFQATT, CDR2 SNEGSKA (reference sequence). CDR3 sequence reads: CSASRDSTDTQYF. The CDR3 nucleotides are TGCAGTGCTAGTCGGGACTCCACAGATACGCAGTATTTT.

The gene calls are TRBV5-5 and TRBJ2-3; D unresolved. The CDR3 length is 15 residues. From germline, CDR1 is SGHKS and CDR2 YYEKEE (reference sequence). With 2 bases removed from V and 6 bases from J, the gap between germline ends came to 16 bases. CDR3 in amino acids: CASSFRGEPVDTQYF. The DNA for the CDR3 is TGTGCCAGCAGCTTCCGAGGCGAACCGGTGGATACGCAGTATTTT.

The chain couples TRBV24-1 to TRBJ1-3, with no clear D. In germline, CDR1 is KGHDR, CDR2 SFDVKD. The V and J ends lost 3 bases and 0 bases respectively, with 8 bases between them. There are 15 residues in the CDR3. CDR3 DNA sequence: TGTGCCACCAGTGATATGCGGAGCTCTGGAAACACCATATATTTT. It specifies CATSDMRSSGNTIYF.

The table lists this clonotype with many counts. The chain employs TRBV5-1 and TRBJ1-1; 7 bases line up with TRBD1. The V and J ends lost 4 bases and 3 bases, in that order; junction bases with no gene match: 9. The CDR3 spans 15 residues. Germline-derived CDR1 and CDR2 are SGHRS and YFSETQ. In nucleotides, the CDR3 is TGCGCCAGCAGCCGGGAAGGGGGCGGCGACACTGAAGCTTTCTTT. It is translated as CASSREGGGDTEAFF.

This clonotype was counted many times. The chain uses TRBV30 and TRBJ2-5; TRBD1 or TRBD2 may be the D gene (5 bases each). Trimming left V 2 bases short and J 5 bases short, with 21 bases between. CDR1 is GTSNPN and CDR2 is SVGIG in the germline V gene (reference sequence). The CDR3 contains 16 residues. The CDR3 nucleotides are TGTGCCTGGAGTACCTCCGGGACGTCCCACGGGGAGACCCAGTACTTC. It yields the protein CAWSTSGTSHGETQYF.

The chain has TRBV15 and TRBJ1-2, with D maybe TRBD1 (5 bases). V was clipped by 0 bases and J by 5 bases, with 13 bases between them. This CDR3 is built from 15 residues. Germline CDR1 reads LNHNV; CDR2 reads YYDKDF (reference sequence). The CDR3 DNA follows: TGTGCCACCAGCAGAGATCGGGGGAATGGGTATGGCTACACCTTC. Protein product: CATSRDRGNGYGYTF.

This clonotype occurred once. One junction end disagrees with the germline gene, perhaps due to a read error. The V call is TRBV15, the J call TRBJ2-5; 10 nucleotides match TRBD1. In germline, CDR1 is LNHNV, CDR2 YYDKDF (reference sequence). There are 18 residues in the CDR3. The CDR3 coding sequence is TGTGTCACCAACAGACAGGACCGGGGACAGGGGTCAGGGGAGACCCAGTACTTC. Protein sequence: CVTNRQDRGQGSGETQYF.

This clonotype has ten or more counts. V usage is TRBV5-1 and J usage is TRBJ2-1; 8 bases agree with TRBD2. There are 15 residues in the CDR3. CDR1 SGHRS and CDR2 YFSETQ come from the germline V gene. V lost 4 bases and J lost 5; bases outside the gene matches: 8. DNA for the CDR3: TGCGCCAGCAGCGGCTCCGCGGGGGGAAACAATGAGCAGTTCTTC. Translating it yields CASSGSAGGNNEQFF.

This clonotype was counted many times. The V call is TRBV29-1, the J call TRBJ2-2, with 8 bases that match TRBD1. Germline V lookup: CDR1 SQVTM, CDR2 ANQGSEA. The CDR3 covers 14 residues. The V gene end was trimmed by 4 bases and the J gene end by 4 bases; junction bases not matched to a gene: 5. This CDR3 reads CSVAGQEVTGELFF. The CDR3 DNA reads TGCAGCGTTGCGGGACAGGAGGTCACCGGGGAGCTGTTTTTT.

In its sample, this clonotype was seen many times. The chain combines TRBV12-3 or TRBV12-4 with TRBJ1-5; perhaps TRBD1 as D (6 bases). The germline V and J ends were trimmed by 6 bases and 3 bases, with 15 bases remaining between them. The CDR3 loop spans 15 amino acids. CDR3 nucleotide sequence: TGTGCCAGCAGAGCTTCGGACAGATACAATCAGCCCCAGCATTTT. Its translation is CASRASDRYNQPQHF.

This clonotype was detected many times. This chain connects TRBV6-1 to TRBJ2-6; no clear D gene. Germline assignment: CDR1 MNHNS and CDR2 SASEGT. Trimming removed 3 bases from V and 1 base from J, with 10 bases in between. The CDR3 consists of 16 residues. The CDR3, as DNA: TGTGCCAGCAGTGACCCCGCTCGTTCTGGGGCCAACGTCCTGACTTTC. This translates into CASSDPARSGANVLTF.

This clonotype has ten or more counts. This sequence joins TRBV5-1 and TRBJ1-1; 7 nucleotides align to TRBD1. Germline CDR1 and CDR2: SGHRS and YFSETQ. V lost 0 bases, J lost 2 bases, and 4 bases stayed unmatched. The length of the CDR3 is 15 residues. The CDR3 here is CASSLGDRANTEAFF. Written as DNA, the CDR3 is TGCGCCAGCAGCTTGGGTGACAGGGCTAACACTGAAGCTTTCTTT. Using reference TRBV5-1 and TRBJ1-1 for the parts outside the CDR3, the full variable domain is KAGVTQTPRYLIKTRGQQVTLSCSPISGHRSVSWYQQTPGQGLQFLFEYFSETQRNKGNFPGRFSGRQFSNSRSEMNVSTLELGDSALYLCASSLGDRANTEAFFGQGTRLTVV.

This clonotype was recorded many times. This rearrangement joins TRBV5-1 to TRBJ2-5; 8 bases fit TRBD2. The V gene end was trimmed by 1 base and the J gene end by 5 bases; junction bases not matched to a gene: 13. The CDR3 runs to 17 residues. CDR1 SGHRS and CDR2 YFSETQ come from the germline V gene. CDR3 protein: CASSLRPAVAGMETQYF. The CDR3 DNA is TGCGCCAGCAGCTTGAGGCCTGCGGTAGCGGGGATGGAGACCCAGTACTTC.

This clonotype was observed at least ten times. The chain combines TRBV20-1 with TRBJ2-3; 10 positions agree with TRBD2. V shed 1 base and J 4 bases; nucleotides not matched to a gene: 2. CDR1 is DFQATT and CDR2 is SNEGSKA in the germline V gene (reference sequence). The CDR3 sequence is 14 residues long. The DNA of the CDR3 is TGCAGTGCTAGAGCCCTAGCGGGGGCAGATACGCAGTATTTT. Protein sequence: CSARALAGADTQYF.

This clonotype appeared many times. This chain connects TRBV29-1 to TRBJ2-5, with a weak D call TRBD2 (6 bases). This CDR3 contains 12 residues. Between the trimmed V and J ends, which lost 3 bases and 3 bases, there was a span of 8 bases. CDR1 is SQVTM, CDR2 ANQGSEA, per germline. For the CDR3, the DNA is TGCAGCGTTGATGGCGGGAAAGAGACCCAGTACTTC. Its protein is CSVDGGKETQYF.

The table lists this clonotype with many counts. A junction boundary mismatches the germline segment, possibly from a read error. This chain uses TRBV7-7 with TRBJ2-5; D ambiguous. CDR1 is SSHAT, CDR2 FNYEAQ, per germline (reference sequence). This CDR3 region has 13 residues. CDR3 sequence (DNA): TGTGCTAGCAGCTTAGATAGACAAGAGACCCAGTACTTC. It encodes CASSLDRQETQYF. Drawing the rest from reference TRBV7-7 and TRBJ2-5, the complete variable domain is GAGVSQSPRYKVTKRGQDVTLRCDPISSHATLYWYQQALGQGPEFLTYFNYEAQPDKSGLPSDRFSAERPEGSISTLTIQRTEQRDSAMYRCASSLDRQETQYFGPGTRLLVL.

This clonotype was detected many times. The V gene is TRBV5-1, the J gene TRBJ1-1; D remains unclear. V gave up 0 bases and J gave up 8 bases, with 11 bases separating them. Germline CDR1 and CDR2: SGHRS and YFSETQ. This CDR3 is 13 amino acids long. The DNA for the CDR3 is TGCGCCAGCAGCTTGGGTTCGGCGACAGAAGCTTTCTTT. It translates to CASSLGSATEAFF.

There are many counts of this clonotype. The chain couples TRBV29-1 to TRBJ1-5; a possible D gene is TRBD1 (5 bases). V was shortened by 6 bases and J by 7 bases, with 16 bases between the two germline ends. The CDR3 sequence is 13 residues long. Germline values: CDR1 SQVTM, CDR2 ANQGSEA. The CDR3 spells CSVAGELGQPQHF. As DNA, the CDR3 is TGCAGCGTAGCGGGGGAACTTGGGCAGCCCCAGCATTTT.